Shown below are 5 T cell receptor beta chains from a single sample sequenced in a study of CD8 T cells in Susac syndrome. Random hexamers served to reverse transcribe roughly 0.45 to 1 ug RNA. TCRdb ran MiXCR on the immunoSEQ multiplex PCR reads and lists one entry per CDR3 protein. The sample contains 75,000 to 80,000 distinct CDR3 sequences, around 94% of which appear only once. Sample: CD8+ T cells from PBMCs. The origin of the receptors is a human donor with Susac syndrome.

This clonotype was detected once. The CDR3 nucleotides are TGTGCCAGCAGCGTAGAGAGGGGGGGACTAGCGGCCCCCGATACGCAGTATTTT. Amino acids: CASSVERGGLAAPDTQYF. This sequence joins TRBV9 and TRBJ2-3; 11 bases are shared with TRBD2. In germline, CDR1 is SGDLS, CDR2 YYNGEE. The length of the CDR3 is 18 residues. Trimming took 0 bases from V and 6 from J; bases not matched to a gene: 12.

This chain connects TRBV2 to TRBJ2-7; D is uncertain. The CDR3 is made up of 12 amino acids. Germline V CDR1 and CDR2: SNHLY, FYNNEI. V was pared by 8 bases and J by 1 base, with 9 bases between. Here the CDR3 DNA reads TGTGCCAGCGATACCGGTTCCTACGAGCAGTACTTC. Translated: CASDTGSYEQYF. Filled out from reference TRBV2 and TRBJ2-7, the complete variable domain reads EPEVTQTPSHQVTQMGQEVILRCVPISNHLYFYWYRQILGQKVEFLVSFYNNEISEKSEIFDDQFSVERPDGSNFTLKIRSTKLEDSAMYFCASDTGSYEQYFGPGTRLTVT.

This chain connects TRBV4-3 to TRBJ1-6; TRBD1 aligns across 9 bases. The length of the CDR3 is 13 residues. Germline loops: CDR1 LGHNA, CDR2 YSLEER. After removal of 6 bases from V and 8 bases from J, the junction contained 2 bases not matched to a gene. This chain's CDR3 is CASRRDRDSPLHF. The DNA for the CDR3 is TGCGCCAGCAGACGGGACAGGGATTCACCCCTCCACTTT.

The chain employs TRBV7-6 and TRBJ2-7; TRBD2 might be the D (6 bases). CDR1 SGHVS and CDR2 FNYEAQ come from the germline V gene. Trimming took off 5 bases at V and 3 bases at J, with 17 bases between the two ends. The CDR3 length is 15 residues. The DNA for the CDR3 is TGTGCCAGCAGCAAGACCTTAGCGGAACTCTACGAGCAGTACTTC. It translates to CASSKTLAELYEQYF.

This sequence joins TRBV7-9 and TRBJ2-7; 8 nucleotides align to TRBD2. J was trimmed by 7 bases and V by 8 bases; bases with no gene match: 13. Germline loops: CDR1 SEHNR, CDR2 FQNEAQ (reference sequence). There are 14 residues in the CDR3. The CDR3 DNA follows: TGTGCCAGCGAGACAGCGGGGCTAGCGGGTGAGCAGTACTTC. Amino acids: CASETAGLAGEQYF.